The 29 T cell receptor beta chains below come from one sample, sequenced in a study of immune cell composition in non-small cell lung cancer. Clones were read by immunoSEQ multiplex PCR, and TCRdb kept only the in-frame ones, dropping some. The sample shows thousands of clones, approximately 84% of them seen only once. Material for sequencing was lung tumor tissue. These receptors originate from a human donor with non-small cell lung cancer.

The chain combines TRBV10-3 with TRBJ1-3, with a possible D match to TRBD1 (5 bases). Trimming shortened V by 3 bases and J by 0 bases, and 9 bases separated the two germline ends. This CDR3 is 15 amino acids long. Germline V gives CDR1 ENHRY, CDR2 SYGVKD. The CDR3 protein is CAISEQAISGNTIYF. The CDR3 DNA reads as TGTGCCATCAGTGAACAGGCGATCTCTGGAAACACCATATATTTT.

This clone was recorded a few times. The chain has TRBV19 and TRBJ1-1, with 9 bases identical to TRBD1. This CDR3 has 15 amino acids. The V segment lost 4 bases and the J segment 3 bases; nucleotides outside the gene matches: 6. CDR1 and CDR2 from the germline V gene are LNHDA and SQIVND (reference sequence). This CDR3 reads CASSTGQGLYTEAFF. In nucleotides, the CDR3 is TGTGCCAGTAGTACCGGACAGGGGCTCTACACTGAAGCTTTCTTT.

This clone counts as large. V is TRBV19 and J is TRBJ1-2; the match to TRBD1 covers 8 bases. V trimming: 5 bases; J trimming: 4 bases; junction bases outside the gene matches: 9. Germline V gene lookup returns CDR1 LNHDA and CDR2 SQIVND (reference sequence). This CDR3 is built from 15 residues. CDR3 in amino acids: CASSSGTGYFYGYTF. The CDR3 nucleotides are TGTGCCAGTAGTTCAGGGACAGGATACTTCTATGGCTACACCTTC.

The V gene is TRBV7-9, the J gene TRBJ1-1; D uncertain. The germline V and J ends were trimmed by 3 bases and 6 bases, with 11 bases remaining between them. Germline V CDR1 and CDR2: SEHNR, FQNEAQ (reference sequence). This CDR3 region has 13 residues. The CDR3 DNA sequence: TGTGCCAGCAGCTTGGGCGGGGTAGCTGAAGCTTTCTTT. Protein product: CASSLGGVAEAFF.

The chain links TRBV5-6 to TRBJ1-2; 10 positions agree with TRBD1. Germline V gene sequence: CDR1 SGHDT, CDR2 YYEEEE. V dropped 1 base and J dropped 5; count of bases not matched to a gene: 5. The CDR3 is made up of 15 amino acids. CDR3 coding DNA: TGTGCCAGCAGCTTGCCGGGACAGGGGCAGTATGGCTACACCTTC. This encodes CASSLPGQGQYGYTF.

J is TRBJ1-2 and V is TRBV10-2, with D tentatively TRBD1 (6 bases). The CDR3 spans 15 residues. CDR1 is WSHSY and CDR2 is SAAADI in the germline V gene. V lost 8 bases to trimming and J lost 1 base, with 17 bases between them. The CDR3 sequence is CASVSRPGDNYGYTF. The CDR3 coding sequence is TGCGCCAGCGTCTCCCGGCCAGGGGATAACTATGGCTACACCTTC.

This rearrangement joins TRBV13 to TRBJ2-5; 9 positions agree with TRBD1. CDR3 size: 16 residues. Germline lookup yields CDR1 PRHDT and CDR2 FYEKMQ (reference sequence). Trimming cost V 4 bases and J 0 bases; bases outside gene matches: 6. This chain's CDR3 is CASSSPTGGHQETQYF. The CDR3 nucleotides read TGTGCCAGCAGCTCCCCGACAGGGGGTCACCAAGAGACCCAGTACTTC.

J is TRBJ1-4 and V is TRBV7-8, with 9 bases matching TRBD1. The CDR3 contains 17 residues. J gave up 5 bases and V 5 bases, and 12 bases lay outside the gene matches. CDR1 is SGHVS and CDR2 is FQNEAQ in the germline V gene. The CDR3 bases are TGTGCCAGCAGCCCCCTCGGGACAGGGAAAAAGAATGAAAAACTGTTTTTT. This encodes CASSPLGTGKKNEKLFF.

The chain is built from TRBV11-2 and TRBJ2-3, with D possibly matching TRBD2 (6 bases). Germline CDR1 and CDR2: SGHAT and FQNNGV. This CDR3 spans 16 amino acids. Deletions cut 1 base from V and 0 bases from J, with 11 bases between. CDR3 amino acids: CASSLASRGSTDTQYF. The CDR3 region has the DNA TGTGCCAGCAGCTTAGCTTCGCGGGGCAGCACAGATACGCAGTATTTT.

The V and J genes are TRBV6-5 and TRBJ1-1; D may be TRBD1 (5 bases). The CDR3 loop spans 14 amino acids. V lost 6 bases and J lost 1, with 12 bases in between. Germline CDR1 MNHEY, CDR2 SVGAGI. The DNA of the CDR3 is TGTGCCAGCAGCATTGACAGTTCGAACACTGAAGCTTTCTTT. This translates into CASSIDSSNTEAFF.

This chain connects TRBV5-1 to TRBJ2-2, with unresolved D. V was shortened by 5 bases and J by 0 bases, with 11 bases between the two germline ends. Germline V gives CDR1 SGHRS, CDR2 YFSETQ. The CDR3 contains 15 residues. The CDR3 region has the DNA TGCGCCAGCAGGGTCGGTCAGGCGAACACCGGGGAGCTGTTTTTT. It translates to CASRVGQANTGELFF.

The genes are TRBV7-2 and TRBJ2-7; the match to TRBD2 covers 11 bases. Looked up from germline, CDR1 is SGHTA and CDR2 is FQGNSA. V lost 2 bases and J lost 3; bases outside the gene matches: 3. There are 15 residues in the CDR3. CDR3 DNA sequence: TGTGCCAGCAGCTTATTCCTAGCGGGGGGCTACGAGCAGTACTTC. Amino acid sequence: CASSLFLAGGYEQYF.

The chain has TRBV5-6 and TRBJ2-7; 7 positions match TRBD1. V shed 4 bases, J shed 1 base, and the junction held 8 bases outside the gene matches. Looked up from germline, CDR1 is SGHDT and CDR2 is YYEEEE. The CDR3 totals 15 residues. CDR3 amino acids: CASSPGTELSYEQYF. As DNA, the CDR3 is TGTGCCAGCAGCCCGGGGACAGAGTTGTCCTACGAGCAGTACTTC.

In this sample, this clone turned up a few times. The V and J genes are TRBV7-6 and TRBJ1-5, with a weak D call TRBD1 (5 bases). Deletions cut 1 base from V and 7 bases from J, with 14 bases between. Per the germline V gene, CDR1 is SGHVS and CDR2 is FNYEAQ. This CDR3 has 15 residues. CDR3: CASSLEGVRGQPQHF. The DNA of the CDR3 is TGTGCCAGCAGCTTAGAAGGGGTTAGGGGACAGCCCCAGCATTTT.

The V gene is TRBV4-3, the J gene TRBJ2-1; 8 nucleotides agree with TRBD2. The CDR3 has 16 residues. J gave up 3 bases and V 0 bases, and 4 bases lay outside the gene matches. Germline CDR1 reads LGHNA; CDR2 reads YSLEER. CDR3 amino acids: CASSQDFRGGYNEQFF. The CDR3 coding sequence is TGCGCCAGCAGCCAAGATTTCCGGGGGGGCTACAATGAGCAGTTCTTC.

This chain connects TRBV6-5 to TRBJ1-4; TRBD1 aligns across 8 bases. CDR3 length: 16 amino acids. V was pared by 2 bases and J by 7 bases, with 9 bases of the junction left unmatched. Germline V gives CDR1 MNHEY, CDR2 SVGAGI. This CDR3 is CASSYRLGQGFEKLFF. CDR3 bases: TGTGCCAGCAGTTACCGATTAGGACAGGGTTTTGAAAAACTGTTTTTT.

This sequence joins TRBV9 and TRBJ1-4; D ambiguous. The germline V and J ends were trimmed by 4 bases and 0 bases, with 13 bases remaining between them. CDR1 is SGDLS, CDR2 YYNGEE, per germline. The CDR3 runs to 16 residues. The CDR3 DNA reads as TGTGCCAGCAGCATACACCAGGATCCAACTAATGAAAAACTGTTTTTT. This translates into CASSIHQDPTNEKLFF.

This chain joins TRBV27 and TRBJ1-4, with 7 bases lining up with TRBD1. The germline V gene has CDR1 MNHEY and CDR2 SMNVEV (reference sequence). V trimming: 5 bases; J trimming: 2 bases; junction bases outside the gene matches: 2. This CDR3 contains 14 residues. In nucleotides, the CDR3 is TGTGCCAGCAGTAAACAGGGGACTAATGAAAAACTGTTTTTT. Protein sequence: CASSKQGTNEKLFF.

V and J are TRBV6-1 and TRBJ1-1, with D maybe TRBD1 (5 bases). In germline, CDR1 is MNHNS, CDR2 SASEGT. This CDR3 spans 15 amino acids. Trimming stripped 2 bases from V and 5 bases from J, with 15 bases between. The CDR3 region is CASSERYRIVTEAFF. In nucleotides, the CDR3 is TGTGCCAGCAGTGAAAGGTACAGGATTGTGACTGAAGCTTTCTTT.

This chain joins TRBV29-1 and TRBJ1-2, with a possible D match to TRBD1 (6 bases). Deletions cut 6 bases from V and 4 bases from J, with 18 bases between. This CDR3 is 14 amino acids long. Germline V gene lookup returns CDR1 SQVTM and CDR2 ANQGSEA. CDR3 sequence (DNA): TGCAGCGTGAGGGCTCAGGGGAGGGTCTATGGCTACACCTTC. It codes for CSVRAQGRVYGYTF. The entire variable domain, with the rest obtained from reference TRBV29-1 and TRBJ1-2, is as follows: SAVISQKPSRDICQRGTSLTIQCQVDSQVTMMFWYRQQPGQSLTLIATANQGSEATYESGFVIDKFPISRPNLTFSTLTVSNMSPEDSSIYLCSVRAQGRVYGYTFGSGTRLTVV.

This clone was seen once. The chain joins TRBV6-5 to TRBJ1-2; TRBD1 is a possible D gene (6 bases). The CDR3 length is 15 residues. Germline lookup yields CDR1 MNHEY and CDR2 SVGAGI. The germline V and J ends were trimmed by 2 bases and 12 bases, with 22 bases remaining between them. The CDR3 DNA reads as TGTGCCAGCAGTTACCCTTGGGGGGGGGCGTGGGTAAACACCTTC. Its protein is CASSYPWGGAWVNTF.

The DNA of the CDR3 is TGCGCCAGCGATCCACAGGGCCCTCCGAACACCGGGGAGCTGTTTTTT. Protein: CASDPQGPPNTGELFF. V usage is TRBV5-1 and J usage is TRBJ2-2; a weak D match, TRBD1 (6 bases). The V gene's germline CDR1 is SGHRS and CDR2 YFSETQ. Deletions cut 7 bases from V and 0 bases from J, with 16 bases between. This CDR3 comprises 16 residues.

The V and J genes are TRBV5-4 and TRBJ2-5, with 12 bases lining up with TRBD2. Germline CDR1 SGHNT, CDR2 YYREEE (reference sequence). V shed 2 bases and J 3 bases; nucleotides not matched to a gene: 5. The CDR3 spans 16 residues. The CDR3 loop is CASSFSLAGGEETQYF. The DNA of the CDR3 is TGTGCCAGCAGCTTTAGCCTAGCGGGGGGGGAAGAGACCCAGTACTTC.

This chain connects TRBV6-5 to TRBJ1-6; D is uncertain. The CDR3 is 15 amino acids. Germline loops: CDR1 MNHEY, CDR2 SVGAGI. Trimming removed 4 bases from V and 0 bases from J, with 7 bases in between. The CDR3 loop reads CASSFGSSYNSPLHF. CDR3 sequence (DNA): TGTGCCAGCAGTTTCGGTAGCTCCTATAATTCACCCCTCCACTTT.

With regard to this clone: One end of the junction does not line up with germline, which may come from a read error. Other DNA sequences in the sample encode the same CDR3. Here the CDR3 reads CASSLGGRGRNQPQHF. In nucleotides, the CDR3 is TGTGCCAGCAGCTTAGGGGGCAGGGGGCGGAATCAGCCACAGCATTTT. The rearrangement uses TRBV13 and TRBJ1-5; 8 nucleotides agree with TRBD1. CDR3 length equals 16 residues. Looked up from germline, CDR1 is PRHDT and CDR2 is FYEKMQ (reference sequence).

V usage is TRBV6-6 and J usage is TRBJ2-7; tentatively, D is TRBD1 (5 bases). There are 13 residues in the CDR3. Germline CDR1 is MNHNY and CDR2 is SVGAGI (reference sequence). The germline V and J ends were trimmed by 0 bases and 3 bases, with 6 bases remaining between them. CDR3 amino acids: CASSYSDIYEQYF. The CDR3 coding sequence is TGTGCCAGCAGTTACTCGGACATCTACGAGCAGTACTTC.

The chain links TRBV4-3 to TRBJ1-6, with 8 nucleotides matching TRBD1. The ends lost 2 bases at V and 9 bases at J; junction bases unmatched: 6. Germline loops: CDR1 LGHNA, CDR2 YSLEER. The CDR3 loop spans 15 amino acids. The CDR3 region has the DNA TGCGCCAGCAGCCAATGGACAGGGTGGAGTTCACCCCTCCACTTT. Protein: CASSQWTGWSSPLHF.

As regards this clone: At the DNA level, this CDR3 is encoded by other sequences in the same sample as well. The rearrangement joins TRBV4-3 to TRBJ2-1; TRBD2 matches at 7 bases. Germline V gene sequence: CDR1 LGHNA, CDR2 YSLEER. The trim removed 0 bases at V and 2 bases at J, leaving 4 bases unmatched. The CDR3 is 16 amino acids. As DNA, the CDR3 is TGCGCCAGCAGCCAAGACCCTGGGGGGGCCTACAATGAGCAGTTCTTC. Its protein is CASSQDPGGAYNEQFF.

The chain recombines TRBV7-2 with TRBJ2-7; 7 bases agree with TRBD1. The CDR3 runs to 12 residues. V lost 5 bases, J lost 7 bases, and 5 bases stayed unmatched. Germline V CDR1 and CDR2: SGHTA, FQGNSA. The CDR3 loop is CASSNRGLEQYF. In DNA, the CDR3 is TGTGCCAGCAGCAACAGGGGTCTGGAGCAGTACTTC.